This record concerns one TCR beta chain sequence. What it binds is not known. One entry per CDR3 protein, called by TCRdb with MiXCR from the RT-PCR reads. The repertoire holds hundreds of thousands of distinct CDR3 sequences, around 15% seen once, with 6.5% to 8% in the top ten. This sample was included in a study of response to subunit inactivated influenza vaccine. Overall study findings and caveats: Few additional T cells are recruited per seasonal influenza vaccination, authors suggested.

The clonotype was recovered from a man aged 45-65 years who received an inactivated influenza vaccine. Sequenced here: PBMCs from blood, sampled 14 to 15 days before vaccination.

The CDR3 loop reads CASSHREGYEQFF. As DNA, the CDR3 is TGTGCCAGCAGCCATCGGGAGGGCTATGAGCAGTTCTTC. The chain has TRBV14 and TRBJ2-1; 8 positions agree with TRBD2. The V and J ends lost 3 bases and 8 bases, in that order; junction bases with no gene match: 3. Germline CDR1 is SGHDN and CDR2 is FVKESK. The CDR3 totals 13 residues.